This T cell receptor beta chain was profiled in a study of blood T cell repertoires in COVID-19. Study in general: Collection of acute and convalescent COVID-19 samples took place in the United States, Italy and Spain.

Assay: immunoSEQ multiplex PCR; the TCRdb copy retains only in-frame clones and omits some. This sample has a few hundred thousand clones; 75% to 90% occur once, and the top ten carry approximately 2%. The participants were between about 18 and 90 years old and came from some 23 US areas. Cohorts were determined from participant-reported clinical history. The specimen sequenced was PBMCs or T cells enriched from blood (not recorded which). The TCR comes from a woman in her fifties or sixties who had recovered from COVID-19.

CDR3 nucleotides: TGCGCCAGCAGCTTGGGGCTAGATAGCAATCAGCCCCAGCATTTT. It is translated as CASSLGLDSNQPQHF. V and J are TRBV5-1 and TRBJ1-5; D gene ambiguous. V was trimmed by 0 bases and J by 0 bases, leaving 7 bases between them. The CDR3 contains 15 residues. The germline V gene encodes CDR1 SGHRS and CDR2 YFSETQ.